This is a list of T cell receptor beta chains from one sample in a study of identical twins. TCRdb itself ran the 5' RACE reads through MiXCR, one entry per CDR3 protein. The sample lists approximately 690,000 distinct CDR3 sequences; roughly 6% were seen once. Sequencing used naive T cells sorted from blood. These receptors originate from a man in his late teens or twenties in good health. CDR3s include the opening cysteine and the closing phenylalanine or tryptophan. A D gene is named only where the DNA matches it firmly. The size field is filled for only some rows; it gives once, few, many or a size class.

j_call,d_call,cdr3_length,clone_size,v_call,cdr3_nt,cdr3_aa
TRBJ2-2,TRBD1,15,few,TRBV5-1,TGCGCCAGCAGCTCCTGGACAGGGGACACCGGGGAGCTGTTTTTT,CASSSWTGDTGELFF
TRBJ2-3,NA,17,few,TRBV12-3/TRBV12-4,TGTGCCAGCAGCCCAAGCTTGGCCACCCGGAGGACAGATACGCAGTATTTT,CASSPSLATRRTDTQYF
TRBJ1-3,NA,14,few,TRBV13,TGTGCCAGCAGTCCTAAAGGACCTGGAAACACCATATATTTT,CASSPKGPGNTIYF
TRBJ2-1,TRBD1,15,many,TRBV10-3,TGTGCCATCAGTGACCAAGGACAGGGTGGGAATGAGCAGTTCTTC,CAISDQGQGGNEQFF
TRBJ1-5,NA,16,NA,TRBV20-1,TGCAGTGCGGCCCCGACCGATTTGTGGGGCAATCAGCCCCAGCATTTT,CSAAPTDLWGNQPQHF
TRBJ2-5,TRBD1,15,many,TRBV12-5,TGTGCTAGTGGTCTCGGACAGGGGAGTCAAGAGACCCAGTACTTC,CASGLGQGSQETQYF
TRBJ2-1,TRBD2,17,many,TRBV24-1,TGTGCCACCAGTGATACCCCGACTAGCGGACGTTACAATGAGCAGTTCTTC,CATSDTPTSGRYNEQFF
TRBJ2-3,NA,15,NA,TRBV7-2,TGTGCCAGCAGTCGACAGGCCATTTTCGCAGATACGCAGTATTTT,CASSRQAIFADTQYF
TRBJ2-2,NA,14,many,TRBV6-1,TGTGCCAGCTCATGGACTGGGGCCACCGGGGAGCTGTTTTTT,CASSWTGATGELFF
TRBJ1-1,TRBD1,15,many,TRBV5-8,TGTGCCAGCAGCTATGGGACAGGGGGGAACACTGAAGCTTTCTTT,CASSYGTGGNTEAFF
TRBJ2-3,TRBD2,15,many,TRBV12-3/TRBV12-4,TGTGCCAGCAGTTTCCGGACTAGCGGACGAGATACGCAGTATTTT,CASSFRTSGRDTQYF
TRBJ2-1,NA,17,NA,TRBV7-9,TGTGCCAGCAGCTTAGCGCTAAGTTCCGGGGCCTACAATGAGCAGTTCTTC,CASSLALSSGAYNEQFF
TRBJ2-5,NA,15,NA,TRBV5-1,TGCGCCAGCACCCCCGGAGACTCACTCCAAGAGACCCAGTACTTC,CASTPGDSLQETQYF
TRBJ2-1,NA,11,many,TRBV29-1,TGCAGCGTTGATACGGGGGCAGGGCAGTTCTTC,CSVDTGAGQFF
TRBJ2-1,NA,13,many,TRBV29-1,TGCAGCGTTGAGCGGGACCGGTACAATGAGCAGTTCTTC,CSVERDRYNEQFF
TRBJ2-2,NA,18,few,TRBV11-2,TGTGCCAGCAGCCCCTCTTTCGGCGGTGTAGGGAACACCGGGGAGCTGTTTTTT,CASSPSFGGVGNTGELFF
TRBJ1-1,NA,13,many,TRBV5-1,TGCGCCAGCAGCGTAAGGGTCGGTACTGAAGCTTTCTTT,CASSVRVGTEAFF
TRBJ2-3,NA,11,many,TRBV20-1,TGCAGTGCCCGTCCGGGGGATACGCAGTATTTT,CSARPGDTQYF
TRBJ2-7,NA,14,many,TRBV12-3/TRBV12-4,TGTGCCAGCAGTTTAAACAGGGCGGCCTTCGAGCAGTACTTC,CASSLNRAAFEQYF
TRBJ2-1,NA,13,many,TRBV9,TGTGCCAGCAGCGTAGGGGGGAAAGATGAGCAGTTCTTC,CASSVGGKDEQFF
TRBJ1-4,NA,15,many,TRBV5-1,TGCGCCAGCAGCTCCTCTCTGCGACGGGATGAAAAACTGTTTTTT,CASSSSLRRDEKLFF
TRBJ2-3,TRBD2,16,many,TRBV10-2,TGCGCCAGCAGACCTCTAGCGGGAGACCCCACAGATACGCAGTATTTT,CASRPLAGDPTDTQYF
TRBJ1-1,NA,15,many,TRBV5-1,TGCGCCAGCAGCTTGAAGGCAGGGGTGAACACTGAAGCTTTCTTT,CASSLKAGVNTEAFF
TRBJ2-1,NA,13,NA,TRBV15,TGTGCCACCAGCAGAGATCAGGGTAATGAGCAGTTCTTC,CATSRDQGNEQFF
TRBJ1-4,TRBD1,18,many,TRBV6-1,TGTGCCAGCAGTACCCCCCCGGGACAGGGGGCTTGGAGTGAAAAACTGTTTTTT,CASSTPPGQGAWSEKLFF
TRBJ1-6,TRBD1,17,NA,TRBV4-1,TGCGCCAGCAGCCAAGGTGGGGACAGGGGGCTGAATTCACCCCTCCACTTT,CASSQGGDRGLNSPLHF
TRBJ2-7,NA,17,few,TRBV24-1,TGTGCCACCAGTGACCGCCCCAATCGGGGGCACTCCTACGAGCAGTACTTC,CATSDRPNRGHSYEQYF
TRBJ2-1,TRBD1,14,many,TRBV29-1,TGCAGCGCCCTGGACAGGGGGAGTAGTGATGAGCAGTTCTTC,CSALDRGSSDEQFF
TRBJ2-2,NA,13,NA,TRBV12-3/TRBV12-4,TGTGCCAGCAGTTTTACAGTGGCCGGGGAGCTGTTTTTT,CASSFTVAGELFF
TRBJ1-4,NA,15,few,TRBV16,TGTGCCAGCAGCCCCCCTTCGGTCGGGATCGAAAAACTGTTTTTT,CASSPPSVGIEKLFF
TRBJ2-5,NA,14,NA,TRBV6-2/TRBV6-3,TGTGCCAGCAGTTACAGGACCAAAGGGGAGACCCAGTACTTC,CASSYRTKGETQYF
TRBJ2-1,TRBD2,13,many,TRBV20-1,TGCAGTGCCCCCAGCGGGAGAGACAATGAGCAGTTCTTC,CSAPSGRDNEQFF
TRBJ1-1,NA,15,many,TRBV10-3,TGTGCCATCAGTGAGCAAGGGGGGGGGAACACTGAAGCTTTCTTT,CAISEQGGGNTEAFF
TRBJ2-7,NA,15,many,TRBV7-2,TGTGCCAGCAAAATGGGGGACCCCTCCACCTACGAGCAGTACTTC,CASKMGDPSTYEQYF
TRBJ1-5,NA,13,many,TRBV5-1,TGTGCCAGCAGTCCAGGTGGTGATCAGCCCCAGCATTTT,CASSPGGDQPQHF
TRBJ2-2,NA,16,many,TRBV6-1,TGTGCCAGTGGACCCCCGCCGAGCCCCGTCACCGGGGAGCTGTTTTTT,CASGPPPSPVTGELFF
TRBJ2-3,NA,14,many,TRBV20-1,TGCAGTGCTGAAGCGGGCAAGTCCACAGATACGCAGTATTTT,CSAEAGKSTDTQYF
TRBJ1-5,NA,13,many,TRBV12-3/TRBV12-4,TGTGCCAGCAGAGTGGGTAGCAATCAGCCCCAGCATTTT,CASRVGSNQPQHF
TRBJ2-1,NA,14,many,TRBV12-3/TRBV12-4,TGTGCCAGCAGTTTGGACAGTACCTACAATGAGCAGTTCTTC,CASSLDSTYNEQFF
TRBJ1-1,NA,14,few,TRBV3-1,TGTGCCAGCAGCCAAGAGAATCCGGGGGCGGAAGCTTTCTTT,CASSQENPGAEAFF
TRBJ1-4,NA,14,few,TRBV5-1,TGCGCCAGCAGCGGCGGGACACCTAATGAAAAACTGTTTTTT,CASSGGTPNEKLFF
TRBJ2-7,TRBD2,14,many,TRBV7-2,TGTGCCAGCAGCCAACGCGGGAGCTCCTACGAGCAGTACTTC,CASSQRGSSYEQYF
TRBJ2-1,NA,13,NA,TRBV12-5,TGTGCTAGTGGTTTGGAGGCTTCTACTGAGCAGTTCTTC,CASGLEASTEQFF
TRBJ2-6,NA,17,NA,TRBV12-5,TGTGCTAGTGGTCCACGTGGAGGGGGCACTGGGGCCAACGTCCTGACTTTC,CASGPRGGGTGANVLTF
TRBJ1-4,NA,16,many,TRBV6-1,TGTGCCAGCAGCCTGTACGGGGCCAGGGGTAATGAAAAACTGTTTTTT,CASSLYGARGNEKLFF
TRBJ1-5,NA,13,many,TRBV5-1,TGCGCCAGCAGCTTGGACAGTTATCAGCCCCAGCATTTT,CASSLDSYQPQHF
TRBJ2-7,TRBD2,20,few,TRBV4-3,TGCGCCAGCAGCCAAGAGGATCCGGGACTAGCGGCCGGCCAACTCTACGAGCAGTACTTC,CASSQEDPGLAAGQLYEQYF
TRBJ2-1,TRBD2,15,many,TRBV9,TGTGCCAGCAGCGTAGTCGGGGGGACGAACAATGAGCAGTTCTTC,CASSVVGGTNNEQFF
TRBJ2-7,TRBD2,13,few,TRBV6-1,TGTGCCAGCCTGACTAGCGGGAGGGCCGAGCAGTACTTC,CASLTSGRAEQYF
TRBJ2-1,NA,12,many,TRBV29-1,TGCAGCGTTGTTTCGGTCTACAATGAGCAGTTCTTC,CSVVSVYNEQFF